This is a list of T cell receptor beta chains from one sample in a study of OX40 agonist ivuxolimab in advanced cancers. Assay used: immunoSEQ multiplex PCR; TCRdb lists only in-frame clones, some missing. The sample yields under 90,000 clones, less than 90% seen once. The sequenced sample was CD4+ or CD8+ T cells sorted from blood, obtained in a trial of the OX40 agonist ivuxolimab. The receptors were sampled from an adult with an advanced solid tumor such as melanoma, head and neck, liver or kidney cancer. The CDR3 runs from the conserved cysteine through the conserved F or W. A D gene is named only where the DNA matches it firmly. Rows may omit the clone size; those that give it use once, few, many or a size class.

TRBV4-1	TRBJ2-2	NA	few	CASSHSQGSGELFF	TGCGCCAGCAGCCACTCTCAGGGGTCGGGGGAGCTGTTTTTT
TRBV7-6	TRBJ2-7	NA	NA	CASSIGTGSSYEQYF	TGTGCCAGCAGCATCGGTACAGGGAGCTCCTACGAGCAGTACTTC
TRBV14	TRBJ2-7	NA	NA	CASSPEGGGVSYEQYF	TGTGCCAGCAGCCCGGAAGGTGGCGGGGTGTCCTACGAGCAGTACTTC
TRBV14	TRBJ2-4	NA	NA	CASSQGPGTRRAKNIQYF	TGTGCCAGCAGCCAAGGCCCTGGGACACGACGGGCCAAAAACATTCAGTACTTC
TRBV28	TRBJ1-1	NA	NA	CASSRYREAFF	TGTGCCAGCAGTAGATACCGGGAAGCTTTCTTT
TRBV29-1	TRBJ1-2	TRBD1	NA	CSVQTPNTGGYGYTF	TGCAGCGTCCAAACTCCGAACACAGGGGGCTATGGCTACACCTTC
TRBV7-2	TRBJ1-2	TRBD1	NA	CASSLDRQGGGYTF	TGTGCCAGCAGCTTAGACCGACAGGGAGGCGGCTACACCTTC
TRBV7-2	TRBJ1-4	NA	NA	CASSLPSEKLFF	TGTGCCAGCAGCCTACCTTCCGAAAAACTGTTTTTT
TRBV30	TRBJ2-1	NA	NA	CAWRPHLQDEQFF	TGTGCCTGGAGACCCCATCTTCAGGATGAGCAGTTCTTC
TRBV7-2	TRBJ2-1	NA	NA	CASSPRTVSSYNEQFF	TGTGCCAGCAGCCCCCGGACGGTGAGCTCCTACAATGAGCAGTTCTTC
TRBV14	TRBJ2-3	NA	NA	CASSQDWREPLTDTQYF	TGTGCCAGCAGCCAAGATTGGCGGGAACCCCTCACAGATACGCAGTATTTT